The entry below describes one T cell receptor (beta chain). Antigen: not known. The data derive from a study of human T cells and chemical hapten exposure. Whole-study context: Sensitization employed 2% DPC on roughly 2 cm by roughly 2 cm of upper inner arm skin. Study results and caveats: In comparison with controls, expanded TCRs gave rise to a significantly larger number of large CDR3 similarity clusters.

The sample's time point: pre-sensitization, week 0. As for treatment: therapeutic diphenylcyclopropenone sensitization with weekly scalp DPC. Per the original data handling: There were a median of approximately 88,000 TCRs per sample, with a range from roughly 20,000 to 690,600. Via MiXCR, TCRdb re-called the RACE reads, giving one row per CDR3 protein. The V and J calls and clone size come from TCRdb's table, not from the authors' own analysis. Among about 290,000 distinct CDR3 sequences listed, roughly 7.4% were seen once. Looked up from germline, CDR1 is DFQATT and CDR2 is SNEGSKA (reference sequence). V was clipped by 6 bases and J by 9 bases, with 18 bases between them. This CDR3 comprises 14 residues.

The sequences come from whole blood, collected in connection with sensitization to the hapten diphenylcyclopropenone (DPC). The receptor was isolated from a man aged 18 to 29 with alopecia areata. Some clones in this sample may be carry-over from other donors' samples. The rearrangement links TRBV20-1 to TRBJ1-6; D unclear. The CDR3 DNA reads TGCAGTGCGCCGGACCAGTCGGTCTCTTCACCCCTCCACTTT. Its translation: CSAPDQSVSSPLHF.